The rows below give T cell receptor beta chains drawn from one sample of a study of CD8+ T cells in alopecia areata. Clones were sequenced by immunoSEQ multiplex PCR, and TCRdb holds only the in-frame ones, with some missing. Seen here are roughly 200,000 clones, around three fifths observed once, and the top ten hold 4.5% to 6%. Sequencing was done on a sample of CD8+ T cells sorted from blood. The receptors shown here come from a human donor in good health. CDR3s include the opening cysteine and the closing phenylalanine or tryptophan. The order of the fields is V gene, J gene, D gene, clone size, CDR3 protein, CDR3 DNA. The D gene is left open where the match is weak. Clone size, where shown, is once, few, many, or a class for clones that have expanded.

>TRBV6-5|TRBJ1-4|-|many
CASSTRVGEKLFF
TGTGCCAGCTCTACGAGGGTGGGTGAAAAACTGTTTTTT
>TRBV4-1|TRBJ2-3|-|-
CASSQDLGFTDTQYF
TGCGCCAGCAGCCAAGATCTCGGGTTCACAGATACGCAGTATTTT
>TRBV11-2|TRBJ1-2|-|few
CASSLAPGGGLGGYTF
TGTGCCAGCAGCTTAGCCCCAGGCGGGGGACTCGGTGGCTACACCTTC
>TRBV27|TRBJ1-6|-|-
CASSLTEYNSPLHF
TGTGCCAGCAGTTTGACGGAATATAATTCACCCCTCCACTTT
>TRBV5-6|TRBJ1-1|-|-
CASSLVRNTEAFF
TGTGCCAGCAGCTTGGTCAGGAACACTGAAGCTTTCTTT
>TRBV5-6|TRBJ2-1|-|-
CASSLATTDLGQFF
TGTGCCAGCAGCTTGGCCACCACTGACCTTGGGCAGTTCTTC
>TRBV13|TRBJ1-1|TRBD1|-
CASSTGQGNTEAFF
TGTGCCAGCAGCACCGGACAGGGGAACACTGAAGCTTTCTTT
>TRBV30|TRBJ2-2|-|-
CAWSVVSPGELFF
TGTGCCTGGAGTGTGGTCAGTCCCGGGGAGCTGTTTTTT
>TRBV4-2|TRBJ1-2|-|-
CASSPVGGGYTF
TGTGCCAGCAGCCCCGTGGGCGGGGGCTACACCTTC
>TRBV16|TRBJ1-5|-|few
CASDVDFSNQPQHF
TGTGCCAGCGACGTGGACTTTAGCAATCAGCCCCAGCATTTT
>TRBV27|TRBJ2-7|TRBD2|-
CASSLYGGAYEQYF
TGTGCCAGCAGTTTATACGGGGGGGCCTACGAGCAGTACTTC
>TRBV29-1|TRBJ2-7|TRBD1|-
CSVQTGDGEQYF
TGCAGCGTCCAGACAGGGGATGGCGAGCAGTACTTC
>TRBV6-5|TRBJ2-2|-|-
CASSLRYAGELFF
TGTGCCAGCAGCCTCAGATACGCCGGGGAGCTGTTTTTT
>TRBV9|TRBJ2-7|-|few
CASSPAGIEQYF
TGTGCCAGCAGCCCGGCAGGCATCGAGCAGTACTTC
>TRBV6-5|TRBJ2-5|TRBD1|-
CASSWGQEETQYF
TGTGCCAGCAGTTGGGGACAGGAAGAGACCCAGTACTTC
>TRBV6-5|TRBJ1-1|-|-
CASSRTENTEAFF
TGTGCCAGCAGTCGGACAGAGAACACTGAAGCTTTCTTT
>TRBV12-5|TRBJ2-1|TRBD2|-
CASGPPGGSSYNEQFF
TGTGCTAGTGGTCCCCCCGGGGGGAGCTCCTACAATGAGCAGTTCTTC
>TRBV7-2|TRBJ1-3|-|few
CASSISGSSGNTIYF
TGTGCCAGCAGCATCTCAGGGAGCTCTGGAAACACCATATATTTT
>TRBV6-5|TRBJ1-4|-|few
CASSYQQATNEKLFF
TGTGCCAGCAGTTACCAACAAGCAACTAATGAAAAACTGTTTTTT
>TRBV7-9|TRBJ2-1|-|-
CASSPRVRGTSYNEQFF
TGTGCCAGCAGCCCGCGGGTTCGGGGGACCTCCTACAATGAGCAGTTCTTC
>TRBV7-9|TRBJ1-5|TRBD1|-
CASSHGQAGGNQPQHF
TGTGCCAGCAGCCATGGACAGGCGGGTGGCAATCAGCCCCAGCATTTT
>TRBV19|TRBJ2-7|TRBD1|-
CASSIRGLEEQYF
TGTGCCAGTAGTATAAGGGGGCTGGAGGAGCAGTACTTC
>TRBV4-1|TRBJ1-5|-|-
CASSQLAGTPNQPQHF
TGCGCCAGCAGCCAACTTGCCGGGACACCTAATCAGCCCCAGCATTTT
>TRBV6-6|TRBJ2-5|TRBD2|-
CASSVPSGVQETQYF
TGTGCCAGCAGTGTCCCTAGCGGGGTTCAAGAGACCCAGTACTTC
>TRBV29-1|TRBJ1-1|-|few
CSVAPAGTEAFF
TGCAGCGTTGCCCCCGCGGGCACTGAAGCTTTCTTT
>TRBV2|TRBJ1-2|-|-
CAILDSIYYGYTF
TGTGCCATCTTGGACAGCATTTACTATGGCTACACCTTC
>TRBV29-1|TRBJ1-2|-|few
CSVEQIHGYTF
TGCAGCGTTGAACAGATCCATGGCTACACCTTC
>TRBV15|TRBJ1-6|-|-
CATSNSGSSYNSPLHF
TGTGCCACCAGCAACTCAGGGAGCTCCTATAATTCACCCCTCCACTTT
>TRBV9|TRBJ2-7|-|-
CASSVGASSEQYF
TGTGCCAGCAGCGTTGGGGCTTCCAGCGAGCAGTACTTC
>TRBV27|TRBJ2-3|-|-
CASSLRDFPAGTDTQYF
TGTGCCAGCAGTTTAAGGGACTTCCCCGCGGGGACAGATACGCAGTATTTT
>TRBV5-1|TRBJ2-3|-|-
CASSYQEGELDTQYF
TGCGCCAGCAGCTACCAAGAGGGAGAGTTAGATACGCAGTATTTT
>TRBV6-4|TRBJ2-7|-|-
CASSEGGSYEQYF
TGTGCCAGCAGCGAAGGGGGCTCCTACGAGCAGTACTTC
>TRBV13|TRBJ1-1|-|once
CASSFRTNTEAFF
TGTGCCAGCAGCTTTCGGACGAACACTGAAGCTTTCTTT
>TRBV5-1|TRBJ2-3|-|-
CASSLLGGADTQYF
TGCGCCAGCAGCTTGTTGGGAGGAGCAGATACGCAGTATTTT
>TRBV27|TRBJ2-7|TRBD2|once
CASSLGAGGYEQYF
TGTGCCAGCAGTTTAGGAGCGGGGGGATACGAGCAGTACTTC
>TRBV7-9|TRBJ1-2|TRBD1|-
CASSIGGQGASGYTF
TGTGCCAGCAGCATAGGGGGACAGGGGGCGAGTGGCTACACCTTC
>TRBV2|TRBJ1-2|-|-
CASSDLGVRYGYTF
TGTGCCAGCAGTGATTTAGGGGTGAGGTATGGCTACACCTTC
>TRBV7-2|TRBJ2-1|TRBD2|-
CASRSGSGVYNEQFF
TGTGCCAGCAGGTCGGGTAGCGGGGTTTACAATGAGCAGTTCTTC
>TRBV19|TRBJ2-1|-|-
CASSIEGADNEQFF
TGTGCCAGTAGTATAGAAGGAGCCGACAATGAGCAGTTCTTC